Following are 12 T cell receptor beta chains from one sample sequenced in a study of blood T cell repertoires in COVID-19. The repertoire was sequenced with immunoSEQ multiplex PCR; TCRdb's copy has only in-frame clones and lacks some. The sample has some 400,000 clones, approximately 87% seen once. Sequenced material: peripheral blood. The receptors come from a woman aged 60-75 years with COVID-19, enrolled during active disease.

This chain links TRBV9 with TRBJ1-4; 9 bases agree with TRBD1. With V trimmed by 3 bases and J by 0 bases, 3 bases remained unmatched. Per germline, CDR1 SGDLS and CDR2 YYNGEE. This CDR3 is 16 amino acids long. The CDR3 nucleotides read TGTGCCAGCAGCGAACGGACAGGGGCAACTAATGAAAAACTGTTTTTT. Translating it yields CASSERTGATNEKLFF.

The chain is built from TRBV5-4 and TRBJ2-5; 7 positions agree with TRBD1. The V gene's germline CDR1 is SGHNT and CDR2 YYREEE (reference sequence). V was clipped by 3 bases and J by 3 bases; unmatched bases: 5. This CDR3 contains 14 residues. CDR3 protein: CASSSFDREETQYF. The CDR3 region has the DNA TGTGCCAGCAGCTCCTTTGACAGGGAAGAGACCCAGTACTTC.

The CDR3 coding sequence is TGCGCCAGTTCCACCACAGGTGACCCTCTCGAGACCCAGTACTTC. It translates to CASSTTGDPLETQYF. The chain carries TRBV5-1 and TRBJ2-5, with D tentatively TRBD1 (5 bases). CDR1 is SGHRS and CDR2 is YFSETQ in the germline V gene. The CDR3 runs 15 residues. V was clipped by 8 bases and J by 5 bases, with 22 bases between them.

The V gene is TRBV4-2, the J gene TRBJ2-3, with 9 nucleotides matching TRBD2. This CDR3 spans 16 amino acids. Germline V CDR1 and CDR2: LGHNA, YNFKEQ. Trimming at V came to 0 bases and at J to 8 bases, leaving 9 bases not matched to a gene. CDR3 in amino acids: CASSQDLRGGESTQYF. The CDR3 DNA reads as TGTGCCAGCAGCCAAGATCTGCGGGGGGGAGAAAGTACGCAGTATTTT.

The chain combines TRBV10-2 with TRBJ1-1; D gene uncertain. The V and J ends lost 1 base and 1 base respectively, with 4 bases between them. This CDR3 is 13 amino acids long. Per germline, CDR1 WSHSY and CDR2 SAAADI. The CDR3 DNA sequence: TGCGCCAGCAGTGAGTTGAGGAACACTGAAGCTTTCTTT. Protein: CASSELRNTEAFF.

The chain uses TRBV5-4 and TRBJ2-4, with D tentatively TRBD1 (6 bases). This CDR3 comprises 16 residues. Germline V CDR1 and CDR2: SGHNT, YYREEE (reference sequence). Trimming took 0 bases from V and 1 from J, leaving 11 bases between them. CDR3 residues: CASSLGVGAAKNIQYF. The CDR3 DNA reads TGTGCCAGCAGCTTGGGGGTGGGGGCTGCCAAAAACATTCAGTACTTC.

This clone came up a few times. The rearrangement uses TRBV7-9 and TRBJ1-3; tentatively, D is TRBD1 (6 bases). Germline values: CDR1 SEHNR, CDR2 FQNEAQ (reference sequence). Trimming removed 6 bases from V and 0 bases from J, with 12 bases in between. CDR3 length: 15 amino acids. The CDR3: CASRPTGFSGNTIYF. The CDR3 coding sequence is TGTGCCAGCAGGCCCACAGGGTTCTCTGGAAACACCATATATTTT.

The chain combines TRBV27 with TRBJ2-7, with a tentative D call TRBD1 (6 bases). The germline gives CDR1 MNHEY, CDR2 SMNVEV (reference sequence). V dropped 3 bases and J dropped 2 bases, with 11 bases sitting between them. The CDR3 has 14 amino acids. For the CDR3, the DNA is TGTGCCAGCAGTTTCCAGGGGCGGACCTACGAGCAGTACTTC. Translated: CASSFQGRTYEQYF.

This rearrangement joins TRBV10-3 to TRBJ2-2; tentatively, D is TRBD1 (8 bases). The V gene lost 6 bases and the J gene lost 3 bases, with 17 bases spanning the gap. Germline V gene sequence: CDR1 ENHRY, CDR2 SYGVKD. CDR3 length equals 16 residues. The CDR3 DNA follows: TGTGCCATCAGACCCGACAGGGGAGGGGACACCGGGGAGCTGTTTTTT. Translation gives CAIRPDRGGDTGELFF.

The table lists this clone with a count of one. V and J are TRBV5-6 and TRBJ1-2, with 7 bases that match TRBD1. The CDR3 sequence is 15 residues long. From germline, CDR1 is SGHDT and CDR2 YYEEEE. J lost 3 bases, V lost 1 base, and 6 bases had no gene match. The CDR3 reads CASSLMTGRHYGYTF. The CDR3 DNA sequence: TGTGCCAGCAGCTTGATGACAGGGCGGCACTATGGCTACACCTTC.

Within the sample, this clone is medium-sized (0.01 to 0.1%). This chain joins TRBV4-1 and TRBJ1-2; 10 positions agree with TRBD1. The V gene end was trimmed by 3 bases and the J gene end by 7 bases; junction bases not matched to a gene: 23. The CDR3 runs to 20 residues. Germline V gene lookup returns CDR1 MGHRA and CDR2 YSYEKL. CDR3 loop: CASSQELDRGPIAGDGGYTF. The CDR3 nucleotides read TGCGCCAGCAGCCAGGAACTAGACAGGGGGCCCATTGCTGGGGACGGTGGCTACACCTTC.

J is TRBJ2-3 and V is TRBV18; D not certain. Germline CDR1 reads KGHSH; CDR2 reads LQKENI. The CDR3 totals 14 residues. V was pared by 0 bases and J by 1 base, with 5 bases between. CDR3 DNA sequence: TGTGCCAGCTCACCACCGGCGGGCACAGATACGCAGTATTTT. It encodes CASSPPAGTDTQYF.